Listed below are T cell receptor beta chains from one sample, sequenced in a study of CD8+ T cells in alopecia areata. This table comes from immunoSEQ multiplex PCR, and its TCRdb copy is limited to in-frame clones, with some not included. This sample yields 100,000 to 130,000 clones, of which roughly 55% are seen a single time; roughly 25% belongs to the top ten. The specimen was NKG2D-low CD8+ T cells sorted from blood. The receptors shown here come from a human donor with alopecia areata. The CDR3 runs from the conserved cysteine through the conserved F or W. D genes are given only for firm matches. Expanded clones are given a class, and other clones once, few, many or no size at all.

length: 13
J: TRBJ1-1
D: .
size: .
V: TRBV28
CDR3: CASSISENTEAFF
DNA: TGTGCCAGCAGTATCTCAGAGAACACTGAAGCTTTCTTT

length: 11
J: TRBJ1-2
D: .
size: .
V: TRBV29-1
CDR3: CSVVRGSGYTF
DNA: TGCAGCGTTGTAAGGGGGTCTGGCTACACCTTC

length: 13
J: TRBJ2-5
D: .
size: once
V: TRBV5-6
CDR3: CASSYWDQETQYF
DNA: TGTGCCAGCAGCTACTGGGACCAAGAGACCCAGTACTTC

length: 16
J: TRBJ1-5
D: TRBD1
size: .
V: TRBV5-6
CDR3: CASSLGTGVSNQPQHF
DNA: TGTGCCAGCAGCTTGGGGACAGGGGTGAGCAATCAGCCCCAGCATTTT

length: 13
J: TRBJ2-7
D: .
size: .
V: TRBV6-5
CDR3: CASSPGGPYEQYF
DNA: TGTGCCAGCAGCCCTGGGGGGCCCTACGAGCAGTACTTC

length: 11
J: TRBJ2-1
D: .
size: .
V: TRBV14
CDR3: CASSRDNEQFF
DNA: TGTGCCAGCAGCCGGGACAATGAGCAGTTCTTC

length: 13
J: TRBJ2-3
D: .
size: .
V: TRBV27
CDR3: CASAGWPSDTQYF
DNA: TGTGCCTCCGCAGGCTGGCCCTCAGATACGCAGTATTTT

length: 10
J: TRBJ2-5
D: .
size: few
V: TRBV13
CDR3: CASSGETQYF
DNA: TGTGCCAGCAGTGGGGAGACCCAGTACTTC

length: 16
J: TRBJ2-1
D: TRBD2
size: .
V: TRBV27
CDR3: CASSLTSGSSYNEQFF
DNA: TGTGCCAGCAGCTTAACTAGCGGGAGCTCCTACAATGAGCAGTTCTTC

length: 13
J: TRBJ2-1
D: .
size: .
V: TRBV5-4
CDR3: CASSLVISNEQFF
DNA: TGTGCCAGCAGCTTGGTTATCTCCAATGAGCAGTTCTTC

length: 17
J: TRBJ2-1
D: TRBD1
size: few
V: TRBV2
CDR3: CASSEDLTGLVENEQFF
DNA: TGTGCCAGCAGTGAGGACCTGACAGGGCTCGTTGAGAATGAGCAGTTCTTC

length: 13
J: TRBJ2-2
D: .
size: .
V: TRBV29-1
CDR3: CSVEVAWPGELFF
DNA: TGCAGCGTTGAAGTAGCTTGGCCCGGGGAGCTGTTTTTT

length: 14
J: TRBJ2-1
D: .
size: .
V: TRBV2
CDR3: CASSESLSYNEQFF
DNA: TGTGCCAGCAGTGAATCCCTCTCCTACAATGAGCAGTTCTTC

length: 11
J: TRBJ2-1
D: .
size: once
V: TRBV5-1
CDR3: CASSPDYEQFF
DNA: TGCGCCAGCAGCCCGGACTATGAGCAGTTCTTC

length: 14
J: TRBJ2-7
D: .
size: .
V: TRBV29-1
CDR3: CSVEDENNSYEQYF
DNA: TGCAGCGTTGAAGATGAGAACAACTCCTACGAGCAGTACTTC

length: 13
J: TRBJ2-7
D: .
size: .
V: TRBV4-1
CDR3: CASSQVGVYEQYF
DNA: TGCGCCAGCAGCCAAGTCGGCGTATACGAGCAGTACTTC

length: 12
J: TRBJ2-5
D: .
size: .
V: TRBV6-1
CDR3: CASWRYQETQYF
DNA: TGTGCCAGCTGGAGGTACCAAGAGACCCAGTACTTC

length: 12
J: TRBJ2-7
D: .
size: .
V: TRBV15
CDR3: CATSRDLFEQYF
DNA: TGTGCCACCAGCAGAGATCTGTTCGAGCAGTACTTC

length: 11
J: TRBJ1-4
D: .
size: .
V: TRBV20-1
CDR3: CSARADEKLFF
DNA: TGCAGTGCTAGGGCTGATGAAAAACTGTTTTTT

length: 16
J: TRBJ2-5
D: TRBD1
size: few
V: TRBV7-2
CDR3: CASSFPMTGEGETQYF
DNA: TGTGCCAGCAGCTTCCCGATGACAGGGGAAGGGGAGACCCAGTACTTC

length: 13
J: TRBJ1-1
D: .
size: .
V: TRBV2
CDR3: CASKQADGTEAFF
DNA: TGTGCCAGCAAACAGGCGGATGGAACTGAAGCTTTCTTT

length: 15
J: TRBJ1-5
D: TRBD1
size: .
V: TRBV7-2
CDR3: CASRLTGSSNQPQHF
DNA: TGTGCCAGCAGATTGACAGGGTCCAGCAATCAGCCCCAGCATTTT

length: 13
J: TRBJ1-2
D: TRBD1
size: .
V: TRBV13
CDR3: CASRQTGGLGYTF
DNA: TGTGCCAGCAGGCAAACAGGGGGTTTGGGCTACACCTTC

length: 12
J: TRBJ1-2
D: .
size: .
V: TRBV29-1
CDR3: CSTYFTVYGYTF
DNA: TGCAGCACCTATTTTACAGTCTATGGCTACACCTTC

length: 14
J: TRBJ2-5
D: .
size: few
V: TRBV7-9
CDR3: CASSLADSQETQYF
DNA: TGTGCCAGCAGCTTAGCGGACAGCCAAGAGACCCAGTACTTC

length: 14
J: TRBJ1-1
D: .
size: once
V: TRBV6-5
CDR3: CASSYSDTNTEAFF
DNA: TGTGCCAGCAGTTACTCGGACACAAACACTGAAGCTTTCTTT

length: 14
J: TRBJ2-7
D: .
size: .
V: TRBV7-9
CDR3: CASSSDRLRYEQYF
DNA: TGTGCCAGCAGCTCCGACAGGCTCCGGTACGAGCAGTACTTC

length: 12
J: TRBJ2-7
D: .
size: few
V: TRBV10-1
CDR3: CASSSPSGEQYF
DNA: TGCGCCAGCAGCTCACCCAGTGGGGAGCAGTACTTC

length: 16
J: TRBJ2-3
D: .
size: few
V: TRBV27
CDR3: CASSTRFGFSTDTQYF
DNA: TGTGCCAGCAGTACTCGATTCGGATTTAGCACAGATACGCAGTATTTT

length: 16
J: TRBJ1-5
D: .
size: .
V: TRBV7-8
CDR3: CASSEGTGTLNQPQHF
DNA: TGTGCCAGCAGCGAGGGCACGGGGACCCTCAATCAGCCCCAGCATTTT

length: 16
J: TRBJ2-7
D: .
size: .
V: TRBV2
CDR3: CASSESPFTTSREQYF
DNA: TGTGCCAGCAGTGAATCCCCCTTCACCACCTCTAGAGAGCAGTACTTC

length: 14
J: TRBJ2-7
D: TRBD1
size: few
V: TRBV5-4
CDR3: CATFNRGSSYEQYF
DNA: TGTGCCACCTTCAACAGGGGCAGCTCCTACGAGCAGTACTTC

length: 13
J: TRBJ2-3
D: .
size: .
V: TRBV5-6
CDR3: CASSLEGSDTQYF
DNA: TGTGCCAGCAGCTTGGAAGGGTCAGATACGCAGTATTTT

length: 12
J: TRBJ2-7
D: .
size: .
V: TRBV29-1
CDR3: CSVALGVNEQYF
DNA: TGCAGCGTTGCCCTGGGGGTGAACGAGCAGTACTTC

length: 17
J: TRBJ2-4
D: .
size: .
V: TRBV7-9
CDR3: CASSLARAGLAKNIQYF
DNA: TGTGCCAGCAGCTTAGCGCGGGCAGGACTAGCCAAAAACATTCAGTACTTC

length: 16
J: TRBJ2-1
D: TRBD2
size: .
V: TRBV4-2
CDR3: CASSQDSGNSYNEQFF
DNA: TGTGCCAGCAGCCAAGATAGCGGGAACTCCTACAATGAGCAGTTCTTC

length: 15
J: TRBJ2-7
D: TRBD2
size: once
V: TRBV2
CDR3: CASSESGGRAYEQYF
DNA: TGTGCCAGCAGTGAAAGTGGCGGGAGGGCCTACGAGCAGTACTTC

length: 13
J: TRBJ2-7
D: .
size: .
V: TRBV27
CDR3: CASSFNPRGEQYF
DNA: TGTGCCAGCAGTTTTAACCCCAGGGGTGAGCAGTACTTC

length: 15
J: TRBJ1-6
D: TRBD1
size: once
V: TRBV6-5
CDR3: CASRTGTGKGSPLHF
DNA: TGTGCCAGCAGGACCGGGACAGGGAAAGGTTCACCCCTCCACTTT

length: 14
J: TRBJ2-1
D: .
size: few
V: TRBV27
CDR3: CASQSLSPYNEQFF
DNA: TGTGCCAGCCAATCGTTGAGCCCCTACAATGAGCAGTTCTTC

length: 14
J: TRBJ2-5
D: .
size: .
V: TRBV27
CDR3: CASRGTYYQETQYF
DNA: TGTGCCAGCAGGGGAACGTACTATCAAGAGACCCAGTACTTC

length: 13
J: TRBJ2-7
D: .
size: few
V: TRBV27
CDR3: CASSPDGTYEQYF
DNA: TGTGCCAGCAGTCCGGACGGGACCTACGAGCAGTACTTC